A single sample gave rise to the 15 T cell receptor beta chains below, sequenced in a study of beta chain features in type 1 diabetes. Every isolated RNA sample was fully reverse transcribed, so sequencing captured expressed TCRB transcripts. TCRdb's copy holds only in-frame clones and misses some; the assay was immunoSEQ multiplex PCR. The top ten clones hold about 0.087% of a sample with just over 600,000 clones, roughly 16% of them seen once. Sequenced input: naive CD4+ T cells from blood. The receptors here all came from a young man in good health.

This clone was detected a few times. This chain connects TRBV9 to TRBJ1-1; D not resolved. From germline, CDR1 is SGDLS and CDR2 YYNGEE. The CDR3 sequence is 14 residues long. The V and J ends lost 4 bases and 1 base respectively, with 11 bases between them. CDR3 in DNA: TGTGCCAGCAGCAACCAACGGGGGAACACTGAAGCTTTCTTT. It is translated as CASSNQRGNTEAFF.

This chain uses TRBV27 with TRBJ2-2; 9 bases fit TRBD1. The CDR3 has 15 residues. The junction had 3 bases not matched to a gene; V was cut back by 2 bases and J by 5 bases. Germline values: CDR1 MNHEY, CDR2 SMNVEV (reference sequence). The CDR3 protein is CASSLVDRGTGELFF. CDR3 nucleotide sequence: TGTGCCAGCAGTTTAGTGGACAGGGGAACCGGGGAGCTGTTTTTT.

This clone was counted between two and nine times. This chain links TRBV15 with TRBJ2-7; 10 bases align to TRBD1. CDR3 length equals 14 residues. Germline V gene data show CDR1 as LNHNV and CDR2 as YYDKDF (reference sequence). Unmatched junction bases numbered 4, after V lost 5 bases and J lost 3 bases. CDR3 coding DNA: TGTGCCACCAGCCGCCGGGACAGGGGCTACGAGCAGTACTTC. Translating gives CATSRRDRGYEQYF.

This clone was counted only a few times. The chain uses TRBV5-6 and TRBJ1-2; no clear D. V was trimmed by 1 base and J by 6 bases, leaving 4 bases between them. CDR3 length: 11 residues. Germline-derived CDR1 and CDR2 are SGHDT and YYEEEE. CDR3 nucleotide sequence: TGTGCCAGCAGCTTGCAGCATGGCTACACCTTC. Its protein product is CASSLQHGYTF. The whole variable domain, remainder taken from reference TRBV5-6 and TRBJ1-2, is DAGVTQSPTHLIKTRGQQVTLRCSPKSGHDTVSWYQQALGQGPQFIFQYYEEEERQRGNFPDRFSGHQFPNYSSELNVNALLLGDSALYLCASSLQHGYTFGSGTRLTVV.

This chain connects TRBV10-3 to TRBJ2-3; no definite D call. Germline lookup yields CDR1 ENHRY and CDR2 SYGVKD. The CDR3 covers 15 residues. V lost 2 bases and J 0 bases, leaving 9 bases between the germline ends. The CDR3 nucleotides are TGTGCCATCAGTGAGAAGGGTCTGAGCACAGATACGCAGTATTTT. Translation: CAISEKGLSTDTQYF.

This clone has a handful of counts. The chain links TRBV4-1 to TRBJ1-2; 8 nucleotides match TRBD1. Germline values: CDR1 MGHRA, CDR2 YSYEKL. V lost 4 bases to trimming and J lost 8 bases; unmatched junction nucleotides: 9. The CDR3 has 14 residues. The CDR3 DNA is TGCGCCAGCAGCCGGGCCGGACAGGGTTCGGGCTACACCTTC. Translated: CASSRAGQGSGYTF.

This clone occurred a few times. The chain carries TRBV5-4 and TRBJ1-1, with D unresolved. The CDR3 is made up of 14 amino acids. Germline V gene sequence: CDR1 SGHNT, CDR2 YYREEE (reference sequence). The V gene lost 2 bases and the J gene lost 0 bases, with 8 bases spanning the gap. CDR3 bases: TGTGCCAGCAGCTTCGCCGTCCTGAACACTGAAGCTTTCTTT. Encoded protein: CASSFAVLNTEAFF.

This chain uses TRBV6-6 with TRBJ1-4; D possibly corresponds to TRBD1 (5 bases). There are 13 residues in the CDR3. Germline V gives CDR1 MNHNY, CDR2 SVGAGI (reference sequence). The V and J ends lost 11 bases and 5 bases respectively, with 15 bases between them. The CDR3: CASSRVDNEKLFF. In DNA, the CDR3 is TGTGCCTCCTCCAGGGTTGACAATGAAAAACTGTTTTTT.

This clone was recorded a few times. The chain is built from TRBV7-9 and TRBJ2-1; 8 bases line up with TRBD1. The length of the CDR3 is 18 residues. The germline gives CDR1 SEHNR, CDR2 FQNEAQ (reference sequence). V lost 2 bases to trimming and J lost 1 base; unmatched junction nucleotides: 10. CDR3 bases: TGTGCCAGCAGCTTATCGCCAGGGGGCCTGGGATCCTACAATGAGCAGTTCTTC. This gives the protein CASSLSPGGLGSYNEQFF.

The chain is built from TRBV4-2 and TRBJ2-2; no clear D. V dropped 4 bases and J dropped 5 bases, with 14 bases sitting between them. The CDR3 is 15 residues long. Germline-derived CDR1 and CDR2 are LGHNA and YNFKEQ. CDR3 region: CASSPGHAYTGELFF. CDR3 sequence (DNA): TGTGCCAGCAGCCCAGGCCACGCCTATACCGGGGAGCTGTTTTTT.

The J gene is TRBJ1-3, the V gene TRBV4-2; no definite D call. The germline V and J ends were trimmed by 8 bases and 8 bases, with 13 bases remaining between them. CDR1 and CDR2 (germline): LGHNA, YNFKEQ. This CDR3 has 12 amino acids. CDR3 bases: TGTGCCAGCGCCGTCGACGGACACACCATATATTTT. It translates to CASAVDGHTIYF.

This chain joins TRBV18 and TRBJ2-2; D unclear. The germline gives CDR1 KGHSH, CDR2 LQKENI. The CDR3 contains 15 residues. Deletions cut 1 base from V and 2 bases from J, with 8 bases between. The CDR3 bases are TGTGCCAGCTCACCACAAGCCGGTAACACCGGGGAGCTGTTTTTT. Its protein is CASSPQAGNTGELFF.

This chain joins TRBV5-1 and TRBJ1-1; TRBD1 is a possible D gene (5 bases). Trimming removed 4 bases at V and 0 bases at J, with 16 bases between. The CDR3 is made up of 16 amino acids. CDR1 is SGHRS, CDR2 YFSETQ, per germline. The CDR3 nucleotides read TGCGCCAGCAGCCTAGCCTTTACAGGCATGAACACTGAAGCTTTCTTT. Its translation: CASSLAFTGMNTEAFF.

The chain employs TRBV7-3 and TRBJ2-5; D is perhaps TRBD2 (6 bases). The CDR3 covers 15 residues. The V end was cut by 5 bases, the J end by 2 bases, with 15 bases between. Germline CDR1 reads SGHTA; CDR2 reads FQGTGA. The CDR3 loop reads CASSRPKRVQETQYF. DNA for the CDR3: TGTGCCAGCAGCCGCCCAAAGCGGGTACAAGAGACCCAGTACTTC. Together with reference TRBV7-3 and TRBJ2-5, the CDR3 gives the full variable domain: GAGVSQTPSNKVTEKGKYVELRCDPISGHTALYWYRQSLGQGPEFLIYFQGTGAADDSGLPNDRFFAVRPEGSVSTLKIQRTERGDSAVYLCASSRPKRVQETQYFGPGTRLLVL.

The chain is built from TRBV9 and TRBJ2-7; no reliable D call. The germline V gene encodes CDR1 SGDLS and CDR2 YYNGEE. Trimming stripped 4 bases from V and 6 bases from J, with 14 bases between. This CDR3 has 13 amino acids. CDR3 in amino acids: CASSPQSASEQYF. CDR3 nucleotides: TGTGCCAGCAGCCCCCAAAGCGCCAGCGAGCAGTACTTC.